This T cell receptor (beta chain) was obtained from a study of human T cells and chemical hapten exposure. Each CDR3 protein gets one entry after TCRdb re-called the RACE reads with MiXCR. In the table there are a few hundred thousand distinct CDR3 sequences, about 6.9% of which are singletons. Trimming shortened V by 4 bases and J by 0 bases, and 9 bases separated the two germline ends. CDR1 and CDR2 (germline): SQVTM, ANQGSEA. The CDR3 runs to 14 residues. The time point is: patch test 2, 6 weeks after DPC sensitization. Treatment defined: therapeutic diphenylcyclopropenone sensitization with weekly scalp DPC.

The rearrangement links TRBV29-1 to TRBJ2-2, with unresolved D. The sequencing used whole blood, collected in connection with sensitization to the hapten diphenylcyclopropenone (DPC). The clonotype comes from a woman under 30 with alopecia areata. Some clones in this sample may be carry-over from other donors' samples. CDR3 loop: CSVGVSTNTGELFF. As DNA, the CDR3 is TGCAGCGTTGGCGTGAGCACGAACACCGGGGAGCTGTTTTTT.